One sample yielded the 9 T cell receptor beta chains listed below, sequenced in a study of shared clonotypes between healthy human individuals. TCRdb keeps only in-frame clones here, not all; method: immunoSEQ multiplex PCR. The sample has some 680,000 clones, around four fifths seen once. Sequencing input: memory CD4+ T cells sorted from blood. Subset here: CD45RA-negative fraction. The receptors were gathered from a woman in her twenties or thirties in good health.

The sample holds one count of this clone. The chain combines TRBV5-1 with TRBJ2-1; D may be TRBD1 (5 bases). V was trimmed by 2 bases and J by 1 base, leaving 10 bases between them. CDR3 length: 15 amino acids. Germline V gene lookup returns CDR1 SGHRS and CDR2 YFSETQ. As DNA, the CDR3 is TGCGCCAGCAGCTTCCCGCGGACATCCTACAATGAGCAGTTCTTC. This translates into CASSFPRTSYNEQFF.

The V gene is TRBV7-9, the J gene TRBJ2-2; a possible D gene is TRBD2 (6 bases). Per germline, CDR1 SEHNR and CDR2 FQNEAQ (reference sequence). Trimming took off 7 bases at V and 0 bases at J, with 15 bases between the two ends. There are 16 residues in the CDR3. The CDR3 sequence is CASKDLDYANTGELFF. CDR3 sequence (DNA): TGTGCCAGCAAGGACCTGGACTACGCGAACACCGGGGAGCTGTTTTTT. Drawing the rest from reference TRBV7-9 and TRBJ2-2, the complete variable domain is DTGVSQNPRHKITKRGQNVTFRCDPISEHNRLYWYRQTLGQGPEFLTYFQNEAQLEKSRLLSDRFSAERPKGSFSTLEIQRTEQGDSAMYLCASKDLDYANTGELFFGEGSRLTVL.

The chain couples TRBV25-1 to TRBJ2-3, with TRBD2 matching 9 bases. The germline gives CDR1 MGHDK, CDR2 SYGVNS. The CDR3 loop spans 14 amino acids. The V segment lost 10 bases and the J segment 5 bases; nucleotides outside the gene matches: 10. CDR3 DNA: TGTGCCACCCGGTGGGCGGGAGGGGGAGATACGCAGTATTTT. Amino acids: CATRWAGGGDTQYF.

This clone was seen more than once but under ten times. The same CDR3 arises from other DNA sequences in this sample as well. This sequence joins TRBV5-1 and TRBJ2-3, with a possible D match to TRBD2 (6 bases). From germline, CDR1 is SGHRS and CDR2 YFSETQ. The CDR3 contains 14 residues. Deletions cut 2 bases from V and 3 bases from J, with 10 bases between. In DNA, the CDR3 is TGCGCCAGCAGCTTAACGGGAGTAACAGATACGCAGTATTTT. It is translated as CASSLTGVTDTQYF. The full variable domain, rest sourced from reference TRBV5-1 and TRBJ2-3, is KAGVTQTPRYLIKTRGQQVTLSCSPISGHRSVSWYQQTPGQGLQFLFEYFSETQRNKGNFPGRFSGRQFSNSRSEMNVSTLELGDSALYLCASSLTGVTDTQYFGPGTRLTVL.

V usage is TRBV28 and J usage is TRBJ2-1; the match to TRBD2 covers 9 bases. Germline values: CDR1 MDHEN, CDR2 SYDVKM. The V segment lost 6 bases and the J segment 7 bases; nucleotides outside the gene matches: 16. The CDR3 runs to 17 residues. CDR3 protein: CASRLVGGLAGRNEQFF. For the CDR3, the DNA is TGTGCCAGCAGATTAGTGGGGGGGCTAGCGGGGAGGAATGAGCAGTTCTTC.

Notes on this clone: Additional DNA sequences in this sample encode the identical CDR3. The V gene is TRBV18, the J gene TRBJ2-7; TRBD1 agrees at 8 bases. The junction had 6 bases not matched to a gene; V was cut back by 3 bases and J by 2 bases. This CDR3 has 15 residues. Germline V gene sequence: CDR1 KGHSH, CDR2 LQKENI. CDR3 coding DNA: TGTGCCAGCTCACCGAACGACAGGGGAACCTACGAGCAGTACTTC. It yields the protein CASSPNDRGTYEQYF.

The chain couples TRBV7-9 to TRBJ2-1; 12 bases are a match to TRBD2. The germline V gene encodes CDR1 SEHNR and CDR2 FQNEAQ (reference sequence). This CDR3 region has 16 residues. V lost 5 bases and J lost 8; bases outside the gene matches: 10. The CDR3 sequence: CASSRASGRAPDEQFF. CDR3 nucleotides: TGTGCCAGCAGCCGAGCTAGCGGGAGGGCCCCCGATGAGCAGTTCTTC.

This chain joins TRBV2 and TRBJ1-2; TRBD1 aligns across 9 bases. V lost 6 bases and J lost 4; bases outside the gene matches: 3. Germline values: CDR1 SNHLY, CDR2 FYNNEI. CDR3 length: 13 residues. CDR3 sequence reads: CASRGTGSYGYTF. In DNA, the CDR3 is TGTGCCAGCAGAGGGACAGGGAGCTATGGCTACACCTTC. The full variable domain, rest sourced from reference TRBV2 and TRBJ1-2, is EPEVTQTPSHQVTQMGQEVILRCVPISNHLYFYWYRQILGQKVEFLVSFYNNEISEKSEIFDDQFSVERPDGSNFTLKIRSTKLEDSAMYFCASRGTGSYGYTFGSGTRLTVV.

The chain links TRBV2 to TRBJ2-5; possible D gene TRBD2, 5 bases. V was clipped by 8 bases and J by 0 bases, with 7 bases between them. CDR1 and CDR2 from the germline V gene are SNHLY and FYNNEI. This CDR3 region has 12 residues. CDR3 nucleotide sequence: TGTGCCAGCCGTAGCGACCAAGAGACCCAGTACTTC. It specifies CASRSDQETQYF.